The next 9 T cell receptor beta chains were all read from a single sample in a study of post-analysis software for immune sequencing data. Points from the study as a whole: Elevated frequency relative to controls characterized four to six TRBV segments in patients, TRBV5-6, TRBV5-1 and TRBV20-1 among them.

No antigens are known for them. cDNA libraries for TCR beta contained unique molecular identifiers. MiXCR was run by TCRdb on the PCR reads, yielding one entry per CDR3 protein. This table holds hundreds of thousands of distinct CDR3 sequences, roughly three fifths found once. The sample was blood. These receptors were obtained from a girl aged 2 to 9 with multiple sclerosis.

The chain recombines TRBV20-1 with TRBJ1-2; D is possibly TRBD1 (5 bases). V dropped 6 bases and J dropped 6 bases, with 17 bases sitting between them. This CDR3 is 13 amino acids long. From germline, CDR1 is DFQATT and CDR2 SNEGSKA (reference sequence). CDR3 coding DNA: TGCAGTGCGACTCCCGGGACGGGGAATGGCTACACCTTC. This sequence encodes CSATPGTGNGYTF.

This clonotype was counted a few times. CDR3 loop: CASSDSPGTGVYEQYF. The DNA for the CDR3 is TGTGCCAGCAGTGACTCTCCCGGGACAGGGGTCTACGAGCAGTACTTC. The rearrangement joins TRBV6-4 to TRBJ2-7, with 10 bases lining up with TRBD1. This CDR3 contains 16 residues. Germline CDR1 reads MRHNA; CDR2 reads SNTAGT. V trimming: 0 bases; J trimming: 3 bases; junction bases outside the gene matches: 5.

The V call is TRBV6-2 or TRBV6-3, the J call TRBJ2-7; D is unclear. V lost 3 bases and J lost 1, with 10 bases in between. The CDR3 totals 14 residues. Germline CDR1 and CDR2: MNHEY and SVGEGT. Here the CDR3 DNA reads TGTGCCAGCAGTTATAGGCAAGATTCCTACGAGCAGTACTTC. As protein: CASSYRQDSYEQYF.

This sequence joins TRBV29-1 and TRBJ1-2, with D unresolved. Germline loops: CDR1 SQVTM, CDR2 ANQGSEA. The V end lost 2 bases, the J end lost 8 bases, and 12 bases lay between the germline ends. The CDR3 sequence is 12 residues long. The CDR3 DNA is TGCAGCGTTGAATCCGACCTGGGAGGCTACACCTTC. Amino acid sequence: CSVESDLGGYTF.

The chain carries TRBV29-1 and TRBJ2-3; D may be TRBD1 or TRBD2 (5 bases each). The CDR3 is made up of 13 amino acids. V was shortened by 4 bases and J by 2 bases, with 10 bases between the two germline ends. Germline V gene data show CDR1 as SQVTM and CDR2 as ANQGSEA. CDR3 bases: TGCAGCGTTGCGGGACGCCTCACAGATACGCAGTATTTT. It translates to CSVAGRLTDTQYF.

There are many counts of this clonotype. CDR3 coding DNA: TGTGCCAGCAGCTTTAGAGGTGCGCAAGAGACCCAGTACTTC. Protein sequence: CASSFRGAQETQYF. This chain connects TRBV7-2 to TRBJ2-5, with D unclear. V was cut by 3 bases and J by 2 bases, with 10 bases left in between. Germline-derived CDR1 and CDR2 are SGHTA and FQGNSA. The CDR3 has 14 residues.

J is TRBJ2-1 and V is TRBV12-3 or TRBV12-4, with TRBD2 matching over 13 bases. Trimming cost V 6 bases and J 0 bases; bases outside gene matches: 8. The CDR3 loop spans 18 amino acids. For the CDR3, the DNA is TGTGCCAGCAGCCAAGGACTAGCGGGGGTCACCTCCTACAATGAGCAGTTCTTC. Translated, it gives CASSQGLAGVTSYNEQFF.

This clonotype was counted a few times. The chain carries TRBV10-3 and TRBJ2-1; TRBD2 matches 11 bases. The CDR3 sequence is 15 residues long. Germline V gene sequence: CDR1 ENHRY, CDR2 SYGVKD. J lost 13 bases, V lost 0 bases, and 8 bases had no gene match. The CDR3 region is CAISESELAGGPQFF. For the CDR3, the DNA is TGTGCCATCAGTGAGTCGGAGCTAGCGGGAGGCCCACAGTTCTTC.

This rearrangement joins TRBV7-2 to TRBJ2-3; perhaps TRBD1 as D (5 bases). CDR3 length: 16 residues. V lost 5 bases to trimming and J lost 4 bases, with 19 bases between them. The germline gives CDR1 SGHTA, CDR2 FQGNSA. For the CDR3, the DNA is TGTGCCAGCAGCCCCCCAGGCAGGGCCTCCCCAGATACGCAGTATTTT. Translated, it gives CASSPPGRASPDTQYF.